Described below is a single TCR beta chain sequence and its context. Antigen: not known. Only in-frame clones appear in the TCRdb table, and some are missing; sequencing was by immunoSEQ multiplex PCR. The profile covers over 150,000 clones, with around nine tenths appearing a single time and about 1.4% taken by the ten largest. The data derive from a study of T cell responses to AZD1222 COVID-19 vaccine. This CDR3 is 15 amino acids long. Trimming took 6 bases from V and 0 from J, leaving 11 bases between them. The germline V gene encodes CDR1 LGHDT and CDR2 YNNKEL (reference sequence). General study results and limits: A mostly white British donor set with more females was recruited, and clonal diversity was possibly underestimated.

The TCR originated in an adult in good health. Sequences were derived from peripheral blood, sampled on day 0 of AZD1222 vaccination. J is TRBJ2-2 and V is TRBV3-1 (or the pseudogene TRBV3-2); a possible D gene is TRBD1 (6 bases). In DNA form, the CDR3 reads TGTGCCAGCAGTCCCGGGACAACGAACACCGGGGAGCTGTTTTTT. It is translated as CASSPGTTNTGELFF.